This TCR beta chain emerged from a study of blood T cell repertoires in COVID-19. This clone appeared a single time. V was clipped by 6 bases and J by 4 bases; unmatched bases: 6. This CDR3 has 15 residues. Germline V lookup: CDR1 MGHDK, CDR2 SYGVNS. Sequencing was performed with immunoSEQ multiplex PCR; in TCRdb, only in-frame clones are kept and a portion is missing. The sample consists of about 480,000 clones, approximately 90% of them appearing once. The TCR sequence derives from a woman aged 25 to 45 with acute or convalescent COVID-19. The chain recombines TRBV25-1 with TRBJ1-6, with 7 bases identical to TRBD1. The sample taken for sequencing was peripheral blood. Here the CDR3 DNA reads TGTGCCAGCAGAAGCCCGGGACAGTATAATTCACCCCTCCACTTT. It yields the protein CASRSPGQYNSPLHF.